Each of the 11 T cell receptor beta chains below was sequenced from the same sample in a study of T cell responses to AZD1222 COVID-19 vaccine. Clones were sequenced by immunoSEQ multiplex PCR, and TCRdb holds only the in-frame ones, with some missing. The top ten hold 2.5% of the sample, which has 120,000 or so clones, roughly 92% seen once. This sample comprised peripheral blood, obtained 28 days after the second AZD1222 dose. All receptors derive from an adult who received the AZD1222 COVID-19 vaccine.

The CDR3 spells CASSQRGTLETQYF. The DNA for the CDR3 is TGTGCCAGCAGCCAAAGAGGGACCCTAGAGACCCAGTACTTC. The rearrangement links TRBV5-4 to TRBJ2-5; D is possibly TRBD1 or TRBD2 (5 bases each). The V and J ends lost 4 bases and 4 bases respectively, with 14 bases between them. CDR3 length equals 14 residues. Germline values: CDR1 SGHNT, CDR2 YYREEE (reference sequence).

The chain recombines TRBV28 with TRBJ2-3; 15 nucleotides line up with TRBD2. CDR1 MDHEN and CDR2 SYDVKM come from the germline V gene. The CDR3 contains 15 residues. Trimming cost V 5 bases and J 6 bases; bases outside gene matches: 3. The CDR3 spells CASSRGTSGGDTQYF. CDR3 coding DNA: TGTGCCAGCAGTCGAGGGACTAGCGGGGGGGATACGCAGTATTTT.

V gene TRBV5-1 combines with J gene TRBJ1-3; no firm D call. V lost 0 bases to trimming and J lost 3 bases, with 7 bases between them. Germline V gene sequence: CDR1 SGHRS, CDR2 YFSETQ. This CDR3 spans 14 amino acids. The CDR3: CASSLGTGGNTIYF. The CDR3 DNA is TGCGCCAGCAGCTTGGGGACTGGTGGAAACACCATATATTTT.

The rearrangement links TRBV28 to TRBJ1-1, with D tentatively TRBD1 (6 bases). Germline V gives CDR1 MDHEN, CDR2 SYDVKM. The length of the CDR3 is 12 residues. V was pared by 7 bases and J by 11 bases, with 17 bases between. The CDR3 protein is CASITTGLAAFF. The CDR3 DNA is TGTGCCAGCATCACCACAGGGCTGGCCGCTTTCTTT. The variable domain in full, with the rest retrieved from reference TRBV28 and TRBJ1-1, is DVKVTQSSRYLVKRTGEKVFLECVQDMDHENMFWYRQDPGLGLRLIYFSYDVKMKEKGDIPEGYSVSREKKERFSLILESASTNQTSMYLCASITTGLAAFFGQGTRLTVV.

The chain is built from TRBV7-9 and TRBJ2-7, with D possibly matching TRBD2 (5 bases). CDR3 length: 12 amino acids. The germline gives CDR1 SEHNR, CDR2 FQNEAQ (reference sequence). The V end was cut by 5 bases, the J end by 5 bases, with 10 bases between. Written as DNA, the CDR3 is TGTGCCAGCAGCCGGCGGGCCCACGAGCAGTACTTC. This encodes CASSRRAHEQYF.

The V call is TRBV9, the J call TRBJ1-1; D uncertain. V was pared by 0 bases and J by 1 base, with 10 bases between. Germline V gene data show CDR1 as SGDLS and CDR2 as YYNGEE. The length of the CDR3 is 15 residues. The CDR3 DNA is TGTGCCAGCAGCGTAGGAGCACTCTCGAACACTGAAGCTTTCTTT. It is translated as CASSVGALSNTEAFF.

The V call is TRBV5-1, the J call TRBJ2-1; no clear D. CDR1 and CDR2 from the germline V gene are SGHRS and YFSETQ. The CDR3 consists of 15 residues. V shed 2 bases and J shed 5 bases, with 14 bases lying between them. CDR3: CASSFGTGWDNEQFF. Here the CDR3 DNA reads TGCGCCAGCAGCTTTGGCACCGGGTGGGACAATGAGCAGTTCTTC.

The chain uses TRBV5-6 and TRBJ1-2, with TRBD1 as a possible D gene (5 bases). V was trimmed by 2 bases and J by 4 bases, leaving 18 bases between them. CDR3 size: 16 residues. The germline V gene encodes CDR1 SGHDT and CDR2 YYEEEE. CDR3 region: CASSFGGDAGSYGYTF. The CDR3, as DNA: TGTGCCAGCAGCTTTGGAGGGGACGCCGGGAGCTATGGCTACACCTTC. Variable domain in full (rest from reference TRBV5-6 and TRBJ1-2): DAGVTQSPTHLIKTRGQQVTLRCSPKSGHDTVSWYQQALGQGPQFIFQYYEEEERQRGNFPDRFSGHQFPNYSSELNVNALLLGDSALYLCASSFGGDAGSYGYTFGSGTRLTVV.

The CDR3 reads CASSRPGTGDSPLHF. CDR3 in DNA: TGTGCCAGCAGTAGGCCCGGGACAGGGGACTCACCCCTCCACTTT. This chain uses TRBV6-6 with TRBJ1-6; 10 bases line up with TRBD1. CDR1 is MNHNY, CDR2 SVGAGI, per germline (reference sequence). Trimming took 5 bases from V and 10 from J; bases not matched to a gene: 8. This CDR3 region has 15 residues.

This chain's CDR3 is CASSYSTGLKWYEQYF. The CDR3 nucleotides read TGTGCCAGCAGTTACTCGACGGGACTAAAATGGTACGAGCAGTACTTC. The chain combines TRBV6-5 with TRBJ2-7, with 7 positions matching TRBD2. Germline assignment: CDR1 MNHEY and CDR2 SVGAGI. J was trimmed by 4 bases and V by 0 bases; bases with no gene match: 9. The CDR3 loop spans 16 amino acids.

CDR3 region: CASFFYRGPDTGELFF. The CDR3 nucleotides are TGTGCCAGCTTTTTCTACAGGGGTCCGGACACCGGGGAGCTGTTTTTT. The chain couples TRBV7-9 to TRBJ2-2, with 7 bases aligning to TRBD1. Trimming at V came to 8 bases and at J to 3 bases, leaving 12 bases not matched to a gene. Germline V lookup: CDR1 SEHNR, CDR2 FQNEAQ (reference sequence). The CDR3 extends over 16 amino acids.